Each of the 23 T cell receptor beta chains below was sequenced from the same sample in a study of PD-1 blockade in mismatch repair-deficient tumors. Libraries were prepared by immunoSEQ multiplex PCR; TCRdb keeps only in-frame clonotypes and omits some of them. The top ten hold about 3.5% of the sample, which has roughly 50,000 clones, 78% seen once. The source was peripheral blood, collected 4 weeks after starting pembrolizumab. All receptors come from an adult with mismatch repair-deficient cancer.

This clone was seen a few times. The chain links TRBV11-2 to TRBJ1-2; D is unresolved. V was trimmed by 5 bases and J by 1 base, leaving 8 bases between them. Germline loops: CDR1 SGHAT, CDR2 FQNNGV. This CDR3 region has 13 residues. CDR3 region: CASSRGFNYGYTF. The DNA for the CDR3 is TGTGCCAGCAGCCGAGGATTTAACTATGGCTACACCTTC.

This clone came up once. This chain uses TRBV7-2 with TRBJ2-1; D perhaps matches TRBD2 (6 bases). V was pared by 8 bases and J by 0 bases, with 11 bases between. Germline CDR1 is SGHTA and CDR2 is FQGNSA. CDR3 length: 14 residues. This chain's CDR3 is CASEEGSSYNEQFF. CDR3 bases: TGTGCCAGCGAGGAGGGGAGCTCCTACAATGAGCAGTTCTTC. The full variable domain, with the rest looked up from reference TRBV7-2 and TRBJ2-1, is GAGVSQSPSNKVTEKGKDVELRCDPISGHTALYWYRQSLGQGLEFLIYFQGNSAPDKSGLPSDRFSAERTGGSVSTLTIQRTQQEDSAVYLCASEEGSSYNEQFFGPGTRLTVL.

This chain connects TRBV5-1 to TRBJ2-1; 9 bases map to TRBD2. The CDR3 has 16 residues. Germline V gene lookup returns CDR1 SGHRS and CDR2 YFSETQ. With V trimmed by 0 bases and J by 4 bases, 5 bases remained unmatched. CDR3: CASSLGAGGFYNEQFF. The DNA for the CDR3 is TGCGCCAGCAGCTTGGGGGCGGGAGGGTTTTACAATGAGCAGTTCTTC.

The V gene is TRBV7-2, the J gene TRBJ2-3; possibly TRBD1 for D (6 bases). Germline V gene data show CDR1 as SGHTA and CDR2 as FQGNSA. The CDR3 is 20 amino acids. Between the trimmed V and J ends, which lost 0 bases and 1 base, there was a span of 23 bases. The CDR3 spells CASSLANPRAGALGTDTQYF. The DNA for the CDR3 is TGTGCCAGCAGCTTAGCAAACCCCCGGGCAGGGGCGCTAGGCACAGATACGCAGTATTTT.

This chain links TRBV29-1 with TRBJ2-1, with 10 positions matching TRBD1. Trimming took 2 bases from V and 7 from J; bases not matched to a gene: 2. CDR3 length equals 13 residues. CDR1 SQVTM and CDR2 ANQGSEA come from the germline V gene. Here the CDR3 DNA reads TGCAGCGTTGAAAAGGGACAGGGGAATGAGCAGTTCTTC. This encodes CSVEKGQGNEQFF.

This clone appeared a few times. The CDR3 nucleotides read TGTGCCAGCAGCCCAAGGACAGGGAAGGACACCTACAATGAGCAGTTCTTC. Translation gives CASSPRTGKDTYNEQFF. V gene TRBV14 combines with J gene TRBJ2-1; 8 bases line up with TRBD1. The CDR3 contains 17 residues. CDR1 and CDR2 from the germline V gene are SGHDN and FVKESK. J was trimmed by 2 bases and V by 4 bases; bases with no gene match: 10.

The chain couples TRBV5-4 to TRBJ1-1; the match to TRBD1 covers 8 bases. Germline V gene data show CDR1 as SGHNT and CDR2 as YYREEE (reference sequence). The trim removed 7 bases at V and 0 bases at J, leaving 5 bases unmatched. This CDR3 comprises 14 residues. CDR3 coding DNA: TGTGCCAGCCGGACAGGGCTCATGAACACTGAAGCTTTCTTT. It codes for CASRTGLMNTEAFF.

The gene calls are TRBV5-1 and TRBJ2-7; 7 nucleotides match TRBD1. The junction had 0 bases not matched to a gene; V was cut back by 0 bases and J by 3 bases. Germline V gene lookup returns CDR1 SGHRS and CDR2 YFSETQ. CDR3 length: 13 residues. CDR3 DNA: TGCGCCAGCAGCTTGGACAGGGGCTACGAGCAGTACTTC. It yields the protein CASSLDRGYEQYF.

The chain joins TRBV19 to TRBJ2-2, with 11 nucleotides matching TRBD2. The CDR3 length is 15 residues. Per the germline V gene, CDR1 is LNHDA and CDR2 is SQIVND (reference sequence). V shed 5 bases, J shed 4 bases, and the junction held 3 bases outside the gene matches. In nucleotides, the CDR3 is TGTGCCAGTAGTCTAGCGGGAGGCGGCACCGGGGAGCTGTTTTTT. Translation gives CASSLAGGGTGELFF.

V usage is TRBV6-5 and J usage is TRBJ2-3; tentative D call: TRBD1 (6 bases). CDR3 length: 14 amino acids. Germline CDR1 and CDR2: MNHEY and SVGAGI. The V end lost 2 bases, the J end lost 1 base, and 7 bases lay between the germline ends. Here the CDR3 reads CASSYGGGTDTQYF. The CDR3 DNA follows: TGTGCCAGCAGTTACGGGGGCGGCACAGATACGCAGTATTTT.

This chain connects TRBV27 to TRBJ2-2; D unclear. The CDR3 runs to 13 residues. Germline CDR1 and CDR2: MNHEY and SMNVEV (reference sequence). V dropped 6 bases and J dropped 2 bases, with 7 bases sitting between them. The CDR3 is CASRSDNTGELFF. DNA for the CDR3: TGTGCCAGCAGGTCTGATAACACCGGGGAGCTGTTTTTT.

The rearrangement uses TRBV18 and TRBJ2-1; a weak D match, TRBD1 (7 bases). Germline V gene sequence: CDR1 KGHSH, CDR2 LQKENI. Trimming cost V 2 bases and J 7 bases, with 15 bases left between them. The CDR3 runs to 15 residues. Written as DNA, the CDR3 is TGTGCCAGCTCACCAGCACGGAGGGGGCGAAATGAGCAGTTCTTC. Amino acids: CASSPARRGRNEQFF. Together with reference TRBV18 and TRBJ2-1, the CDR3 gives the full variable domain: NAGVMQNPRHLVRRRGQEARLRCSPMKGHSHVYWYRQLPEEGLKFMVYLQKENIIDESGMPKERFSAEFPKEGPSILRIQQVVRGDSAAYFCASSPARRGRNEQFFGPGTRLTVL.

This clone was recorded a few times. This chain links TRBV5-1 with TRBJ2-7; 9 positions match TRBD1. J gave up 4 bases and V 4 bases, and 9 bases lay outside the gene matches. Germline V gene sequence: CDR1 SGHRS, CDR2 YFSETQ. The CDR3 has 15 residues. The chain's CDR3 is CASSEAGTGWYEQYF. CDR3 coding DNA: TGCGCCAGCAGCGAAGCCGGGACAGGGTGGTACGAGCAGTACTTC.

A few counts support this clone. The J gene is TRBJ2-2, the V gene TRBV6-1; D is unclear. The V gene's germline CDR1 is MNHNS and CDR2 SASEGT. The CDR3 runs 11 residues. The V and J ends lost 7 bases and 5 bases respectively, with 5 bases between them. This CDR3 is CASMGTGELFF. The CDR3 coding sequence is TGTGCCAGCATGGGGACCGGGGAGCTGTTTTTT.

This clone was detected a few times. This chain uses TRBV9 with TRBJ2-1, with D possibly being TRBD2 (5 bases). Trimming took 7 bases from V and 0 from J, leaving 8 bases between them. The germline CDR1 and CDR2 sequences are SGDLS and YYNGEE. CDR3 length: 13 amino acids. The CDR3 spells CASGRDSYNEQFF. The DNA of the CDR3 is TGTGCCAGCGGCCGGGACTCCTACAATGAGCAGTTCTTC.

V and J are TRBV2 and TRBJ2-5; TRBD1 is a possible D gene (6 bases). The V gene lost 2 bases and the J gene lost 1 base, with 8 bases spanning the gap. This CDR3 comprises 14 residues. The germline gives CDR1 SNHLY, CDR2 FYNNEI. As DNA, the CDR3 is TGTGCCAGCAGTGAAAGGACAGCCCAAGAGACCCAGTACTTC. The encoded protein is CASSERTAQETQYF.

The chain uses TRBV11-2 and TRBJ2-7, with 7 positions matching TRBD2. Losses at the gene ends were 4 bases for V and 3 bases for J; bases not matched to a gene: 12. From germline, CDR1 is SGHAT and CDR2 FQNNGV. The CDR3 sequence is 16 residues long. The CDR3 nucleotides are TGTGCCAGCAGCTCGATTTCTAGCGGAGCACTCTACGAGCAGTACTTC. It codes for CASSSISSGALYEQYF. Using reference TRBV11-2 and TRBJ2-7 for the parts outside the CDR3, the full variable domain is EAGVAQSPRYKIIEKRQSVAFWCNPISGHATLYWYQQILGQGPKLLIQFQNNGVVDDSQLPKDRFSAERLKGVDSTLKIQPAKLEDSAVYLCASSSISSGALYEQYFGPGTRLTVT.

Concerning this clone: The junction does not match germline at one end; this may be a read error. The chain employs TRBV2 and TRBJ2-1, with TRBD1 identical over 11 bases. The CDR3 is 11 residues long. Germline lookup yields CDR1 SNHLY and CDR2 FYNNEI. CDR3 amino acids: CARRTGGLLIF. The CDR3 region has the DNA TGTGCCAGACGGACAGGGGGCCTTCTTATCTTC.

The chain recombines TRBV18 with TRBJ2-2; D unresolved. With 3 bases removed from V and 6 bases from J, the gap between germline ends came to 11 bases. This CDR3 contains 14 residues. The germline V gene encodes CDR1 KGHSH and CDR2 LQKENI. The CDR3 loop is CASSPPVGPGELFF. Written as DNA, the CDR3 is TGTGCCAGCTCACCTCCCGTAGGACCCGGGGAGCTGTTTTTT. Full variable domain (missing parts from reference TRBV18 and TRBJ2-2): NAGVMQNPRHLVRRRGQEARLRCSPMKGHSHVYWYRQLPEEGLKFMVYLQKENIIDESGMPKERFSAEFPKEGPSILRIQQVVRGDSAAYFCASSPPVGPGELFFGEGSRLTVL.

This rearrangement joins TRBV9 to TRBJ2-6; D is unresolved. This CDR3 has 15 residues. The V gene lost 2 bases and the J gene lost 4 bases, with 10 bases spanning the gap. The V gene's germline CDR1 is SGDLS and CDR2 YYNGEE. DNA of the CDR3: TGTGCCAGCAGCGTGACCTTAGGAGGGGCCAACGTCCTGACTTTC. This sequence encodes CASSVTLGGANVLTF. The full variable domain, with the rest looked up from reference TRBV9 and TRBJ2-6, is DSGVTQTPKHLITATGQRVTLRCSPRSGDLSVYWYQQSLDQGLQFLIQYYNGEERAKGNILERFSAQQFPDLHSELNLSSLELGDSALYFCASSVTLGGANVLTFGAGSRLTVL.

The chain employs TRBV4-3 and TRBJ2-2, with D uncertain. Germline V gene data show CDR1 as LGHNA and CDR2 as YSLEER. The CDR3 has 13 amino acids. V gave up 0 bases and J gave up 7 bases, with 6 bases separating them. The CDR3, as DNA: TGCGCCAGCAGCCAAGAGTCCCTCGGGGAGCTGTTTTTT. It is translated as CASSQESLGELFF.

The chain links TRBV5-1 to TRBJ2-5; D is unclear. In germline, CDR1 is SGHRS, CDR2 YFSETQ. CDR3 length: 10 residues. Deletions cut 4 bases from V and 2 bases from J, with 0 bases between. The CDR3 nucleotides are TGCGCCAGCAGCCAAGAGACCCAGTACTTC. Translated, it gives CASSQETQYF.

The CDR3: CAWSIQGPQDTQYF. For the CDR3, the DNA is TGTGCCTGGAGTATACAAGGGCCACAAGATACGCAGTATTTT. The rearrangement links TRBV30 to TRBJ2-3; no firm D call. The CDR3 runs to 14 residues. V shed 2 bases and J shed 5 bases, with 14 bases lying between them. In germline, CDR1 is GTSNPN, CDR2 SVGIG (reference sequence).